Following are 2 T cell receptor beta chains from one sample sequenced in a study of cytomegalovirus exposure and HLA in healthy donors. With 60 Vbeta and 13 Jbeta primers, the PCR was carried out. Only in-frame clones appear in the TCRdb table, and some are missing; sequencing was by immunoSEQ multiplex PCR. This sample's table has roughly 120,000 clones. The sample consisted of PBMCs. The receptors come from a man aged 35-49 years in good health and CMV-seronegative.

V is TRBV2 and J is TRBJ1-4; TRBD1 matches at 7 bases. CDR1 SNHLY and CDR2 FYNNEI come from the germline V gene. V shed 6 bases, J shed 10 bases, and the junction held 8 bases outside the gene matches. CDR3 length: 13 amino acids. The CDR3 sequence is CASRDRDKGKLFF. CDR3 bases: TGTGCCAGCAGAGACAGGGATAAAGGAAAACTGTTTTTT.

CDR3 in DNA: TGTGCCATCAGTGAGTCACCGGGACAGGGAAACACTGAAGCTTTCTTT. This gives the protein CAISESPGQGNTEAFF. V and J are TRBV10-3 and TRBJ1-1; 9 bases align to TRBD1. Trimming removed 0 bases from V and 2 bases from J; junction bases left unmatched: 4. There are 16 residues in the CDR3. Germline V lookup: CDR1 ENHRY, CDR2 SYGVKD.